A single sample is the source of the 27 T cell receptor beta chains below, sequenced in a study of T cell repertoires in cytomegalovirus infection. TCRdb ran MiXCR on the reads and lists one entry per CDR3 protein. The sample records approximately 590,000 distinct CDR3 sequences, around two fifths being singletons. These receptors have no identified antigens. Here the sequenced sample was cultured PBMCs, taken from culture after CMV antigen stimulation. The receptors originated from a human donor in good health (CMV status not recorded). Some clones in this sample may be carry-over from other donors' samples.

V is TRBV2 and J is TRBJ2-2, with D perhaps TRBD1 or TRBD2 (5 bases each). The CDR3 is 14 amino acids. Per the germline V gene, CDR1 is SNHLY and CDR2 is FYNNEI. V lost 2 bases and J lost 9, with 13 bases in between. CDR3 loop: CASSEQRDARELFF. The CDR3 DNA is TGTGCCAGCAGTGAACAGAGGGACGCACGGGAGCTGTTTTTT. The full variable domain, in which reference TRBV2 and TRBJ2-2 provide the parts outside the CDR3, is EPEVTQTPSHQVTQMGQEVILRCVPISNHLYFYWYRQILGQKVEFLVSFYNNEISEKSEIFDDQFSVERPDGSNFTLKIRSTKLEDSAMYFCASSEQRDARELFFGEGSRLTVL.

This clonotype has a handful of counts. V and J are TRBV7-2 and TRBJ2-7; no firm D call. The CDR3 sequence is 12 residues long. The germline CDR1 and CDR2 sequences are SGHTA and FQGNSA. The V end lost 4 bases, the J end lost 5 bases, and 9 bases lay between the germline ends. DNA for the CDR3: TGTGCCAGCAGCTCGTCCGTCGACGAGCAGTACTTC. It codes for CASSSSVDEQYF.

This clonotype was counted many times. The rearrangement joins TRBV6-5 to TRBJ2-7, with 7 bases lining up with TRBD1. After removal of 0 bases from V and 3 bases from J, the junction contained 8 bases not matched to a gene. There are 16 residues in the CDR3. Germline CDR1 reads MNHEY; CDR2 reads SVGAGI. For the CDR3, the DNA is TGTGCCAGCAGTTACTCGGGACAGAGTAGCCTCTACGAGCAGTACTTC. Protein: CASSYSGQSSLYEQYF.

This clonotype was observed at least ten times. The chain joins TRBV7-2 to TRBJ1-1; 8 positions agree with TRBD1. This CDR3 contains 14 residues. V trimming: 3 bases; J trimming: 0 bases; junction bases outside the gene matches: 0. Germline CDR1 SGHTA, CDR2 FQGNSA. CDR3 bases: TGTGCCAGCAGCTTGGACAGGGTGAACACTGAAGCTTTCTTT. The encoded protein is CASSLDRVNTEAFF.

About this clonotype itself: The junction shows a germline mismatch at one end, possibly a read error. The V gene is TRBV4-1, the J gene TRBJ1-1; no clear D. Germline CDR1 reads MGHRA; CDR2 reads YSYEKL. The CDR3 runs to 14 residues. For the CDR3, the DNA is TGCGCCAGCAGCCCCCTAGGAGGGAACGCTGAAGCTTTCTTT. Amino acids: CASSPLGGNAEAFF.

The V gene is TRBV20-1, the J gene TRBJ2-3; 15 positions match TRBD2. The J segment lost 3 bases and the V segment lost 6 bases, leaving 10 bases of the junction unmatched. From germline, CDR1 is DFQATT and CDR2 SNEGSKA (reference sequence). This CDR3 spans 17 amino acids. The CDR3 coding sequence is TGCAGTGCCGGGAGCCGGACTAGCGGGAGGGGGACAGATACGCAGTATTTT. Encoded protein: CSAGSRTSGRGTDTQYF.

The chain uses TRBV7-9 and TRBJ1-5; 8 bases agree with TRBD1. CDR3 length equals 14 residues. V was pared by 5 bases and J by 4 bases, with 4 bases of the junction left unmatched. CDR1 SEHNR and CDR2 FQNEAQ come from the germline V gene (reference sequence). CDR3 in amino acids: CASSRGQGNQPQHF. The CDR3 nucleotides read TGTGCCAGCAGCCGAGGACAGGGAAATCAGCCCCAGCATTTT.

There are a few counts of this clonotype. The gene calls are TRBV7-8 and TRBJ1-5; D is possibly TRBD1 (6 bases). V was shortened by 5 bases and J by 2 bases, with 16 bases between the two germline ends. The CDR3 spans 16 residues. Germline lookup yields CDR1 SGHVS and CDR2 FQNEAQ. The CDR3 sequence: CASSLNREIGNQPQHF. As DNA, the CDR3 is TGTGCCAGCAGCCTTAACAGGGAAATCGGCAATCAGCCCCAGCATTTT.

The V gene is TRBV28, the J gene TRBJ2-7; no reliable D call. The V gene's germline CDR1 is MDHEN and CDR2 SYDVKM. The V end lost 3 bases, the J end lost 3 bases, and 12 bases lay between the germline ends. The CDR3 is made up of 14 amino acids. This CDR3 is CASSFPPQVYEQYF. The CDR3 DNA is TGTGCCAGCAGTTTCCCTCCCCAGGTCTACGAGCAGTACTTC.

This clonotype has only a few counts. The chain employs TRBV12-3 or TRBV12-4 and TRBJ1-2, with D unclear. The CDR3 has 13 amino acids. The V end lost 1 base, the J end lost 8 bases, and 11 bases lay between the germline ends. This CDR3 is CASSLGLSRGYTF. CDR3 nucleotides: TGTGCCAGCAGTTTAGGATTATCGAGGGGCTACACCTTC.

This chain uses TRBV11-2 with TRBJ2-1; 7 bases align to TRBD2. Germline assignment: CDR1 SGHAT and CDR2 FQNNGV. The CDR3 has 18 amino acids. Unmatched junction bases numbered 14, after V lost 2 bases and J lost 4 bases. This chain's CDR3 is CASSLRGGGVSTYNEQFF. The CDR3 DNA reads TGTGCCAGCAGCTTAAGGGGTGGGGGGGTCAGCACTTACAATGAGCAGTTCTTC.

This clonotype was seen a few times. V gene TRBV7-2 combines with J gene TRBJ1-6, with a tentative D call TRBD1 (5 bases). The germline V gene encodes CDR1 SGHTA and CDR2 FQGNSA. The CDR3 has 14 amino acids. V was clipped by 5 bases and J by 8 bases, with 13 bases between them. CDR3 sequence reads: CASSIGGGDSPLHF. CDR3 in DNA: TGTGCCAGCAGCATCGGGGGGGGAGATTCACCCCTCCACTTT.

The chain links TRBV6-2 or TRBV6-3 to TRBJ2-3; 13 nucleotides align to TRBD2. The CDR3 has 20 residues. Germline V gene lookup returns CDR1 MNHEY and CDR2 SVGEGT. V lost 7 bases to trimming and J lost 6 bases; unmatched junction nucleotides: 22. CDR3 DNA sequence: TGTGCCAGCACCTACCCGAGAGGGGGGACTAGCGGGACATCAGTGGATACGCAGTATTTT. Residues: CASTYPRGGTSGTSVDTQYF.

The genes are TRBV6-8 and TRBJ1-4; no clear D gene. The CDR3 sequence is 16 residues long. Germline V gene data show CDR1 as MNHGY and CDR2 as SAAAGT. The V end lost 5 bases, the J end lost 0 bases, and 13 bases lay between the germline ends. The CDR3 DNA follows: TGTGCCAGCAGTCCCCTTCTACTCGCAACTAATGAAAAACTGTTTTTT. Translated, it gives CASSPLLLATNEKLFF.

V and J are TRBV27 and TRBJ1-5; weak D call: TRBD1 (5 bases). Germline loops: CDR1 MNHEY, CDR2 SMNVEV (reference sequence). V gave up 9 bases and J gave up 1 base, with 13 bases separating them. This CDR3 region has 14 residues. The CDR3 is CASLQWGSNQPQHF. CDR3 sequence (DNA): TGTGCCAGTCTACAATGGGGGAGCAATCAGCCCCAGCATTTT.

The chain carries TRBV7-6 and TRBJ2-1; 9 positions match TRBD2. V lost 8 bases and J lost 7; bases outside the gene matches: 12. The CDR3 is 15 amino acids. Germline CDR1 and CDR2: SGHVS and FNYEAQ. Here the CDR3 DNA reads TGTGCCAGCTCTCCTATGGGGACTAGCTGGAATGAGCAGTTCTTC. As protein: CASSPMGTSWNEQFF.

The chain joins TRBV7-6 to TRBJ2-7; D is possibly TRBD1 (6 bases). The length of the CDR3 is 14 residues. Germline V gene sequence: CDR1 SGHVS, CDR2 FNYEAQ. V gave up 1 base and J gave up 7 bases, with 14 bases separating them. CDR3 DNA sequence: TGTGCCAGCAGCTTAGGGCCCGACAGGCCAGAGCAGTACTTC. Its protein is CASSLGPDRPEQYF. Full variable domain (outside the CDR3, taken from reference TRBV7-6 and TRBJ2-7): GAGVSQSPRYKVTKRGQDVALRCDPISGHVSLYWYRQALGQGPEFLTYFNYEAQQDKSGLPNDRFSAERPEGSISTLTIQRTEQRDSAMYRCASSLGPDRPEQYFGPGTRLTVT.

This clonotype was picked up a small number of times. This sequence joins TRBV12-3 or TRBV12-4 and TRBJ2-1, with D perhaps matching TRBD2 (6 bases). Trimming cost V 7 bases and J 8 bases, with 18 bases left between them. The CDR3 length is 14 residues. CDR3: CASKVRGLFDEQFF. The DNA for the CDR3 is TGTGCCAGCAAAGTGCGGGGTCTTTTCGATGAGCAGTTCTTC.

A word on this clonotype: A much bigger clone sits one base away, suggesting this may be a read error. V usage is TRBV7-9 and J usage is TRBJ1-5; D gene ambiguous. Germline V lookup: CDR1 SEHNR, CDR2 FQNEAQ (reference sequence). The V end lost 2 bases, the J end lost 0 bases, and 8 bases lay between the germline ends. This CDR3 region has 15 residues. This chain's CDR3 is CASSLLRYSNQPQHF. The CDR3 DNA reads as TGTGCCAGCAGCTTATTACGGTATAGCAATCAGCCCCAGCATTTT.

The chain is built from TRBV6-2 or TRBV6-3 and TRBJ1-2, with a possible D match to TRBD1 (5 bases). The V end was cut by 0 bases, the J end by 0 bases, with 17 bases between. Germline V gene lookup returns CDR1 MNHEY and CDR2 SVGEGT. This CDR3 spans 18 amino acids. The CDR3 bases are TGTGCCAGCAGTTACTCCCGGCGGGGCCGCCCGGCTAACTATGGCTACACCTTC. Residues: CASSYSRRGRPANYGYTF.

This clonotype was seen just once. At one boundary the junction diverges from the germline segment, which might be a read error. This rearrangement joins TRBV6-5 to TRBJ1-5; D perhaps matches TRBD1 (5 bases). Germline V lookup: CDR1 MNHEY, CDR2 SVGAGI. The CDR3 is made up of 17 amino acids. The CDR3 sequence: CASSEGLRGLSNQTQHF. Written as DNA, the CDR3 is TGTGCCAGCAGTGAGGGGTTAAGGGGACTCAGCAATCAGACCCAGCATTTT.

The chain uses TRBV6-1 and TRBJ1-1; no definite D call. Deletions cut 2 bases from V and 6 bases from J, with 10 bases between. CDR3 size: 13 residues. Looked up from germline, CDR1 is MNHNS and CDR2 is SASEGT. The CDR3 nucleotides are TGTGCCAGCAGTGAAATATTGGGATCTGAAGCTTTCTTT. Translation: CASSEILGSEAFF.

This chain links TRBV7-2 with TRBJ1-1, with a weak D call TRBD1 (6 bases). Germline CDR1 is SGHTA and CDR2 is FQGNSA. V was clipped by 2 bases and J by 6 bases, with 19 bases between them. The CDR3 contains 16 residues. This CDR3 reads CASSLSRNRAASEAFF. CDR3 in DNA: TGTGCCAGCAGCTTAAGTCGGAACAGGGCCGCCTCTGAAGCTTTCTTT.

V usage is TRBV18 and J usage is TRBJ1-3; perhaps TRBD1 as D (5 bases). In germline, CDR1 is KGHSH, CDR2 LQKENI. The ends were cut back, 8 bases at V and 0 bases at J, with 17 bases in the middle. The CDR3 length is 16 residues. CDR3 DNA: TGTGCCAGCGCCTACACAAGGGGAAGCTCTGGAAACACCATATATTTT. Translated: CASAYTRGSSGNTIYF. Filled out from reference TRBV18 and TRBJ1-3, the complete variable domain reads NAGVMQNPRHLVRRRGQEARLRCSPMKGHSHVYWYRQLPEEGLKFMVYLQKENIIDESGMPKERFSAEFPKEGPSILRIQQVVRGDSAAYFCASAYTRGSSGNTIYFGEGSWLTVV.

This clonotype has a handful of counts. The CDR3 nucleotides are TGTGCCATCAGTGAGCCCGGGACAGGAGGAGCAGATACGCAGTATTTT. Amino acid sequence: CAISEPGTGGADTQYF. J is TRBJ2-3 and V is TRBV10-3; 8 bases match TRBD1. J gave up 4 bases and V 2 bases, and 8 bases lay outside the gene matches. Germline-derived CDR1 and CDR2 are ENHRY and SYGVKD. This CDR3 comprises 16 residues.

The chain recombines TRBV4-3 with TRBJ1-4; TRBD1 matches at 7 bases. V dropped 0 bases and J dropped 3; count of bases not matched to a gene: 7. The CDR3 runs to 17 residues. In germline, CDR1 is LGHNA, CDR2 YSLEER. The CDR3 nucleotides are TGCGCCAGCAGCCAAGATTTCAAGGGGGCGTCTAATGAAAAACTGTTTTTT. It translates to CASSQDFKGASNEKLFF.

This clonotype was picked up a small number of times. This rearrangement joins TRBV7-2 to TRBJ2-1; D might be TRBD2 (5 bases). The CDR3 runs to 16 residues. Germline-derived CDR1 and CDR2 are SGHTA and FQGNSA. The V gene lost 0 bases and the J gene lost 7 bases, with 16 bases spanning the gap. CDR3 loop: CASSLAIGLRTNEQFF. For the CDR3, the DNA is TGTGCCAGCAGCTTAGCGATAGGACTCCGGACTAATGAGCAGTTCTTC.